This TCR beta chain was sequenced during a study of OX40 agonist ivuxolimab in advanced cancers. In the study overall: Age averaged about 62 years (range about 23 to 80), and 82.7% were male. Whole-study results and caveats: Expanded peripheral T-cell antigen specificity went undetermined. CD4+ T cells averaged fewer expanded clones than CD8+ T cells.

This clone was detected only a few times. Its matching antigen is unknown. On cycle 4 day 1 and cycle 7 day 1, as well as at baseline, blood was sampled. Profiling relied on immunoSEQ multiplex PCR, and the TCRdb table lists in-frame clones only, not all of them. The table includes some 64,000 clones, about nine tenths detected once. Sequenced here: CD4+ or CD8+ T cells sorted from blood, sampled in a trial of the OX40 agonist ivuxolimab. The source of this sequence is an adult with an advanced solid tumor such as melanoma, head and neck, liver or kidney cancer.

CDR3 sequence reads: CASSDWAGNTEAFF. The CDR3 DNA follows: TGTGCCAGCAGTGACTGGGCGGGGAACACTGAAGCTTTCTTT. The chain uses TRBV25-1 and TRBJ1-1; D is ambiguous. The V end lost 3 bases, the J end lost 1 base, and 9 bases lay between the germline ends. Germline CDR1 and CDR2: MGHDK and SYGVNS. This CDR3 region has 14 residues. The whole variable domain, filled in from reference TRBV25-1 and TRBJ1-1, reads EADIYQTPRYLVIGTGKKITLECSQTMGHDKMYWYQQDPGMELHLIHYSYGVNSTEKGDLSSESTVSRIRTEHFPLTLESARPSHTSQYLCASSDWAGNTEAFFGQGTRLTVV.